This T cell receptor (beta chain) was retrieved from a study of post-analysis software for immune sequencing data. Notes on the study in general: TRBV5-6, TRBV5-1 and TRBV20-1 were among 4 or 5 TRBV segments more frequent in patients than controls.

The TCR beta cDNA libraries contained unique molecular identifiers. In TCRdb, the PCR reads were re-called with MiXCR into one record per CDR3 protein. Among roughly 580,000 distinct CDR3 sequences listed, 44% were seen once. This CDR3 is 17 amino acids long. CDR1 is MGHRA and CDR2 is YSYEKL in the germline V gene. This clonotype was seen only once. Its specificity is unknown. At one of its ends the junction is not consistent with the germline gene, which may arise from a read error. Source material: blood. The chain carries TRBV4-1 and TRBJ2-5, with D possibly being TRBD1 or TRBD2 (5 bases each). The TCR comes from a girl aged 5 to 17 with multiple sclerosis. The CDR3 nucleotides read TGCGCCAACAGCAAGCTTCTGGCCGGGGCCCAGGGAGAGACCCAGTACTTC. It translates to CANSKLLAGAQGETQYF.